This entry concerns a single T cell receptor (beta chain). A much larger clone lies a single base off, so this may be a read error. This record belongs to a study of response to subunit inactivated influenza vaccine. MiXCR, run by TCRdb on the RT-PCR reads, gives a single entry per CDR3 protein. Among approximately 700,000 distinct CDR3 sequences listed, approximately 15% were seen once. This TCR was sampled from a man aged 50 or older who received an inactivated influenza vaccine. The sample in question was PBMCs from blood, obtained around 15 days before vaccination.

CDR3 coding DNA: TGTGCCAGCAGTCCCCGAGACAGGGGAGGGATCGGGGAGCTGTTTTTT. It translates to CASSPRDRGGIGELFF. The V and J genes are TRBV12-3 or TRBV12-4 and TRBJ2-2; perhaps TRBD1 as D (8 bases). V was shortened by 5 bases and J by 7 bases, with 20 bases between the two germline ends. The CDR3 spans 16 residues.